This is a list of T cell receptor beta chains from one sample in a study of cytomegalovirus exposure and HLA in healthy donors. Here immunoSEQ multiplex PCR was the method, and the copy in TCRdb shows in-frame clones only, minus some. The top ten hold less than 4% of the sample, which has around 130,000 clones, 70% to 75% seen once. Sequencing was carried out using PBMCs. These receptors came from a young man in good health and CMV-seronegative. Both conserved end residues are part of each CDR3. The D gene is left open where the match is weak. Clone size is shown for a subset of rows, as once, few, many or a class of expanded clone.

v_gene	j_gene	abundance	d_gene	CDR3nt	CDR3aa
TRBV4-3	TRBJ2-1	few	NA	TGCGCCAGCAGTCCGGGAACGGGTTACAGTTATGAGCAGTTCTTC	CASSPGTGYSYEQFF
TRBV7-9	TRBJ2-5	NA	TRBD2	TGTGCCAGCAGCCAGCGACTAGCTGTCGGAGAGACCCAGTACTTC	CASSQRLAVGETQYF
TRBV6-1	TRBJ2-5	once	NA	TGTGCCAGCAGTGAACAGGGATACCAAGAGACCCAGTACTTC	CASSEQGYQETQYF
TRBV28	TRBJ2-2	once	TRBD2	TGTGCCAGCCTTGGACTAGCGGGAGCGGGCACCGGGGAGCTGTTTTTT	CASLGLAGAGTGELFF
TRBV7-8	TRBJ1-5	NA	NA	TGTGCCAGCAGCGTGACAGAGTATAGCAATCAGCCCCAGCATTTT	CASSVTEYSNQPQHF
TRBV28	TRBJ2-1	NA	NA	TGTGCCAGCAACTCGGTGAATGAGCAGTTCTTC	CASNSVNEQFF
TRBV14	TRBJ2-2	NA	NA	TGTGCCAGCAGCCAGATACAGGGCGCGAACACCGGGGAGCTGTTTTTT	CASSQIQGANTGELFF
TRBV19	TRBJ1-4	NA	NA	TGTGCCAGTGTGCGACAGAAACAAGAAACAACTAATGAAAAACTGTTTTTT	CASVRQKQETTNEKLFF
TRBV2	TRBJ1-5	NA	NA	TGTGCCAGCAAATTCGGTCCGGGGATCCAGCCCCAGCATTTT	CASKFGPGIQPQHF
TRBV27	TRBJ1-4	NA	TRBD1	TGTGCCAGCAGTTCATGGACAGGGAATGAAAAACTGTTTTTT	CASSSWTGNEKLFF
TRBV2	TRBJ2-5	once	NA	TGTGCCAGCAAGGCGGTCAGAGGGCGTGTGGGAGAGACCCAGTACTTC	CASKAVRGRVGETQYF
TRBV27	TRBJ2-1	NA	NA	TGTGCCAGCAGTCAGGGCAATGAGCAGTTCTTC	CASSQGNEQFF
TRBV7-2	TRBJ2-5	NA	NA	TGTGCCAGCAGCTGGGTGGGCTCCATGGGCAGGGGACCCCAAGAGACCCAGTACTTC	CASSWVGSMGRGPQETQYF
TRBV7-9	TRBJ2-3	few	TRBD2	TGTGCCAGCAGAGGATTCCTTACTAGCGGATACACAGATACGCAGTATTTT	CASRGFLTSGYTDTQYF
TRBV30	TRBJ1-5	NA	NA	TGTGCCTGGAGTCAGGGTAGCAATCAGCCCCAGCATTTT	CAWSQGSNQPQHF
TRBV27	TRBJ2-3	NA	TRBD2	TGTGCCAGCAGTTCCATACCTGAAACTAGCGGGGCGACACTGGATACGCAGTATTTT	CASSSIPETSGATLDTQYF
TRBV7-3	TRBJ2-1	NA	NA	TGTGCCAGCAGCTTAATCGCCGGGTCCGATGAGCAGTTCTTC	CASSLIAGSDEQFF
TRBV28	TRBJ2-7	NA	NA	TGTGCCAGCAGCAGCGGACAGTGGCAGTACTTC	CASSSGQWQYF
TRBV15	TRBJ1-4	NA	TRBD1	TGTGCCACCAGCAGAGGGCCGGGGACAGCGATTGAAAAACTGTTTTTT	CATSRGPGTAIEKLFF
TRBV2	TRBJ2-5	NA	TRBD2	TGTGCCAGCAGTATTAGCGGGGGGGCCGGCGAGACCCAGTACTTC	CASSISGGAGETQYF
TRBV5-1	TRBJ2-2	few	TRBD2	TGCGCCAGCCGATGGGTAGCGGGGAGCACCGGGGAGCTGTTTTTT	CASRWVAGSTGELFF
TRBV7-9	TRBJ2-2	few	NA	TGTGCCAGCAGCTTGGGCGCCCTAACCGGGGAGCTGTTTTTT	CASSLGALTGELFF
TRBV4-3	TRBJ2-5	few	NA	TGCGCCAGCAGCCAACAGGGAGGCCAGACCCAGTACTTC	CASSQQGGQTQYF
TRBV28	TRBJ2-7	NA	NA	TGTGCCAGCAGGGGGATGACAGTCCCTCGGAACGAGCAGTACTTC	CASRGMTVPRNEQYF
TRBV4-3	TRBJ1-3	NA	TRBD1	TGCGCCAGCAGCCAGCGCGGGACAGGGTTTGGAAACACCATATATTTT	CASSQRGTGFGNTIYF
TRBV30	TRBJ1-1	NA	NA	TGTGCCTGGACCGCCAGAACGGGTGGGAACACTGAAGCTTTCTTT	CAWTARTGGNTEAFF
TRBV9	TRBJ1-2	few	NA	TGTGCCAGCAGCGCTTCTACAGGGCATGGCTACACCTTC	CASSASTGHGYTF
TRBV29-1	TRBJ2-2	NA	TRBD1	TGCAGCGCTGACAGGGGGAACACCGGGGAGCTGTTTTTT	CSADRGNTGELFF
TRBV10-3	TRBJ2-7	NA	TRBD2	TGTGCCACCGGGACTAGCGGGACCTACGAGCAGTACTTC	CATGTSGTYEQYF
TRBV4-1	TRBJ2-6	NA	NA	TGCGCCAGCAGCCAAGATTCCGGCAGGTCCCCCTCTGGGGCCAACGTCCTGACTTTC	CASSQDSGRSPSGANVLTF
TRBV29-1	TRBJ1-2	NA	NA	TGCAGCGCTACGACAACGAACTATGGCTACACCTTC	CSATTTNYGYTF
TRBV6-6	TRBJ1-5	few	NA	TGTGCCAGCAGGACGGACAAAGGGGATCAGCCCCAGCATTTT	CASRTDKGDQPQHF
TRBV7-2	TRBJ1-6	NA	NA	TGTGCCAGCAGCTTAGGAGTTAATTCACCCCTCCACTTT	CASSLGVNSPLHF
TRBV2	TRBJ2-5	NA	TRBD1	TGTGCCAGCAGTCCACTGGACAGGGGAGACCAGTACTTC	CASSPLDRGDQYF
TRBV6-5	TRBJ2-2	NA	NA	TGTGCCAGCAGTTATGGCGGATCGAACACCGGGGAGCTGTTTTTT	CASSYGGSNTGELFF
TRBV6-5	TRBJ2-1	NA	TRBD2	TGTGCCAGCAGTTACCTCTCGCGGACTAGCGGCAATGAGCAGTTCTTC	CASSYLSRTSGNEQFF
TRBV6-1	TRBJ1-1	NA	TRBD1	TGTGCCAGCAGTGAAGACGGACAGGGAGGTGAAGCTTTCTTT	CASSEDGQGGEAFF
TRBV5-6	TRBJ2-7	NA	TRBD1	TGTGCCAGCAGCTTGGAACCGACAGGGGGAAGGATCTACGAGCAGTACTTC	CASSLEPTGGRIYEQYF
TRBV5-6	TRBJ1-3	NA	TRBD1	TGTGCCAGCAGCTATACAGGGGGTAACACCATATATTTT	CASSYTGGNTIYF